This T cell receptor beta chain was recovered during a study of identical twins. Study-wide results and caveats: Among out-of-frame alpha sequences shared by twins, low generation probability occurred in excess. Modelling underestimated the level of out-of-frame TCR alpha sharing observed in monozygotic twins. Excess sharing between twins was weaker in beta out-of-frame sequences.

This CDR3 region has 15 residues. Germline V gene data show CDR1 as SGDLS and CDR2 as YYNGEE. A word on this clonotype: Its antigen remains unidentified. The junction departs from germline at one end; a sequencing error may be responsible.

TCRdb reanalysed the 5' RACE reads using MiXCR and keeps one entry per CDR3 protein. The sample has around 1.7 million distinct CDR3 sequences, around 33% seen once. Sequenced: cord blood. The source of this sequence is a newborn girl in good health. The rearrangement joins TRBV9 to TRBJ1-2, with D unresolved. The CDR3 sequence: CAGSVDAPGNYGYTF. The CDR3 DNA reads TGTGCCGGCAGCGTAGATGCTCCGGGGAACTATGGCTACACCTTC.